The 18 T cell receptor beta chains below all came from one sample that was sequenced in a study of cytomegalovirus exposure and HLA in healthy donors (dated 2017 in TCRdb). The library was obtained by the immunoSEQ multiplex PCR assay. A mixture of 60 forward primers for TCR Vbeta segments and 13 reverse primers for TCR Jbeta segments was used in the multiplex PCR. As stored in TCRdb, this immuneACCESS dataset retains in-frame rearrangements with V and J assigned. A fraction of the clones does not appear; measured against another copy, unresolved V genes explain less than half of the discrepancy, and the remainder lacks a known reason. The sample data list around 180,000 clones, and approximately 80% of these were observed just once. The ten most abundant clones make up around 2.1% of the sample. The source material was PBMCs. These receptors were obtained from a woman in her late teens or twenties in good health and CMV-seropositive.

The V call is TRBV6-1, the J call TRBJ2-6; a weak D match, TRBD2 (5 bases). The CDR3 length is 15 residues. Germline V gene data show CDR1 as MNHNS and CDR2 as SASEGT. V was clipped by 10 bases and J by 0 bases, with 13 bases between them. The CDR3 nucleotides are TGTGCCATCCGGTCGGGGATCTCTGGGGCCAACGTCCTGACTTTC. It is translated as CAIRSGISGANVLTF.

V usage is TRBV7-9 and J usage is TRBJ2-7; D might be TRBD1 (5 bases). Germline assignment: CDR1 SEHNR and CDR2 FQNEAQ (reference sequence). V was shortened by 4 bases and J by 3 bases, with 16 bases between the two germline ends. The CDR3 sequence is 15 residues long. The CDR3 sequence: CASSYSNSGNYEQYF. For the CDR3, the DNA is TGTGCCAGCAGCTACTCAAACTCAGGGAACTACGAGCAGTACTTC.

The chain has TRBV14 and TRBJ1-1, with D unresolved. This CDR3 is built from 12 residues. Germline values: CDR1 SGHDN, CDR2 FVKESK. The ends were cut back, 2 bases at V and 6 bases at J, with 7 bases in the middle. The CDR3 spells CASSQPGSEAFF. CDR3 bases: TGTGCCAGCAGCCAACCGGGGTCTGAAGCTTTCTTT.

The chain employs TRBV7-6 and TRBJ2-7; 11 bases fit TRBD1. Germline CDR1 is SGHVS and CDR2 is FNYEAQ. The CDR3 runs 13 residues. With 5 bases clipped from V and 7 bases from J, the junction kept 4 bases outside the gene matches. DNA of the CDR3: TGTGCCAGCAGCCCGGGACAGGGGGATGAGCAGTACGTC. Its protein product is CASSPGQGDEQYV.

V and J are TRBV21-1 and TRBJ1-6; TRBD1, as called in the table, went unchecked against the DNA. TRBV21-1 is a known pseudogene. This CDR3 is 16 amino acids long. The CDR3 spells CASSSPRGHNDSPLHF. CDR3 coding DNA: TGTGCCAGCAGCAGTCCAAGGGGGCACAACGATTCACCCCTCCACTTT.

The rearrangement joins TRBV4-3 to TRBJ2-3, with 10 bases aligning to TRBD2. This CDR3 region has 16 residues. V gave up 6 bases and J gave up 0 bases; unmatched junction bases: 6. From germline, CDR1 is LGHNA and CDR2 YSLEER. The CDR3 nucleotides read TGCGCCAGCAGTCCACCAGCGGGGGGGAGCACAGATACGCAGTATTTT. Protein sequence: CASSPPAGGSTDTQYF.

The genes are TRBV18 and TRBJ1-1, with a possible D match to TRBD1 (5 bases). This CDR3 is 12 amino acids long. Germline V gene sequence: CDR1 KGHSH, CDR2 LQKENI. V was clipped by 6 bases and J by 3 bases, with 8 bases between them. The CDR3 nucleotides read TGTGCCAGCTCTGGGGGGGACACTGAAGCTTTCTTT. Translated, it gives CASSGGDTEAFF.

This clone occurred once. The gene calls are TRBV9 and TRBJ1-1; 7 nucleotides agree with TRBD1. This CDR3 region has 13 residues. The junction had 5 bases not matched to a gene; V was cut back by 3 bases and J by 6 bases. CDR1 SGDLS and CDR2 YYNGEE come from the germline V gene. DNA for the CDR3: TGTGCCAGCAGCGCCGACAGGGTGGCTGAAGCTTTCTTT. The encoded protein is CASSADRVAEAFF.

In this sample, this clone turned up once. The V gene is TRBV6-4, the J gene TRBJ2-2, with D unresolved. Trimming took off 2 bases at V and 5 bases at J, with 9 bases between the two ends. The CDR3 extends over 14 amino acids. The germline CDR1 and CDR2 sequences are MRHNA and SNTAGT. CDR3 loop: CASSDASGTGELFF. The CDR3 bases are TGTGCCAGCAGTGACGCATCAGGAACCGGGGAGCTGTTTTTT.

The rearrangement joins TRBV2 to TRBJ1-1; D remains ambiguous. The V and J ends lost 6 bases and 4 bases respectively, with 9 bases between them. This CDR3 contains 12 residues. Per germline, CDR1 SNHLY and CDR2 FYNNEI. The CDR3 coding sequence is TGTGCCAGCAGACGGGAGGGCACTGAAGCTTTCTTT. Translating gives CASRREGTEAFF.

The CDR3 is CASSPGVPGALLNEQFF. For the CDR3, the DNA is TGTGCCAGCAGTCCCGGTGTCCCTGGGGCCTTACTCAATGAGCAGTTCTTC. The chain combines TRBV2 with TRBJ2-1; D is perhaps TRBD1 (5 bases). Looked up from germline, CDR1 is SNHLY and CDR2 is FYNNEI. CDR3 length equals 17 residues. V gave up 5 bases and J gave up 6 bases, with 23 bases separating them.

The chain employs TRBV2 and TRBJ1-2, with 7 bases aligning to TRBD1. The CDR3 is 15 amino acids. The V segment lost 2 bases and the J segment 2 bases; nucleotides outside the gene matches: 5. Germline values: CDR1 SNHLY, CDR2 FYNNEI. CDR3 nucleotides: TGTGCCAGCAGTGAACTTGTACAGGGGAACTATGGCTACACCTTC. Its translation: CASSELVQGNYGYTF.

For this clone: The same CDR3 also results from other DNA sequences found in this sample. This rearrangement joins TRBV10-3 to TRBJ1-5, with D perhaps TRBD1 (5 bases). Germline CDR1 ENHRY, CDR2 SYGVKD. This CDR3 is built from 14 residues. The ends were cut back, 6 bases at V and 4 bases at J, with 13 bases in the middle. In DNA, the CDR3 is TGTGCCATCAGCGACTTAACAGGAAATCAGCCCCAGCATTTT. It translates to CAISDLTGNQPQHF.

V and J are TRBV2 and TRBJ1-2, with 8 nucleotides matching TRBD1. V lost 6 bases and J lost 4; bases outside the gene matches: 7. This CDR3 contains 14 residues. The germline V gene encodes CDR1 SNHLY and CDR2 FYNNEI. The DNA for the CDR3 is TGTGCCAGCAGGGATACAGGGGGTGGCTATGGCTACACCTTC. Encoded protein: CASRDTGGGYGYTF.

The V gene is TRBV4-1, the J gene TRBJ2-6, with TRBD1 matching 8 bases. Per the germline V gene, CDR1 is MGHRA and CDR2 is YSYEKL. After removal of 1 base from V and 4 bases from J, the junction contained 6 bases not matched to a gene. The CDR3 is made up of 17 amino acids. CDR3 sequence (DNA): TGCGCCAGCAGCCAAGGCCCCAGGGGGCGAGGGGCCAACGTCCTGACTTTC. It is translated as CASSQGPRGRGANVLTF.

The chain's CDR3 is CASSLRGPLNSPLHF. CDR3 sequence (DNA): TGTGCCAGCAGCTTAAGGGGGCCGCTGAATTCACCCCTCCACTTT. The V call is TRBV7-3, the J call TRBJ1-6; possible D gene TRBD1, 6 bases. V was shortened by 1 base and J by 7 bases, with 11 bases between the two germline ends. CDR1 is SGHTA, CDR2 FQGTGA, per germline. The CDR3 is made up of 15 amino acids. The full variable domain, with the rest looked up from reference TRBV7-3 and TRBJ1-6, is GAGVSQTPSNKVTEKGKYVELRCDPISGHTALYWYRQSLGQGPEFLIYFQGTGAADDSGLPNDRFFAVRPEGSVSTLKIQRTERGDSAVYLCASSLRGPLNSPLHFGNGTRLTVT.

The chain employs TRBV6-1 and TRBJ2-7; 10 bases are a match to TRBD2. The germline V gene encodes CDR1 MNHNS and CDR2 SASEGT. The CDR3 is 13 residues long. V gave up 6 bases and J gave up 2 bases; unmatched junction bases: 1. CDR3 protein: CASRAGGTYEQYV. Written as DNA, the CDR3 is TGTGCCAGCAGAGCGGGGGGGACCTACGAGCAGTACGTC.

The rearrangement joins TRBV19 to TRBJ1-4, with TRBD1 identical over 9 bases. The junction had 6 bases not matched to a gene; V was cut back by 3 bases and J by 7 bases. CDR1 and CDR2 from the germline V gene are LNHDA and SQIVND (reference sequence). The CDR3 is 15 residues long. The chain's CDR3 is CASSIGGQGTEKLFF. The CDR3 DNA follows: TGTGCCAGTAGTATTGGTGGACAGGGGACTGAAAAACTGTTTTTT.